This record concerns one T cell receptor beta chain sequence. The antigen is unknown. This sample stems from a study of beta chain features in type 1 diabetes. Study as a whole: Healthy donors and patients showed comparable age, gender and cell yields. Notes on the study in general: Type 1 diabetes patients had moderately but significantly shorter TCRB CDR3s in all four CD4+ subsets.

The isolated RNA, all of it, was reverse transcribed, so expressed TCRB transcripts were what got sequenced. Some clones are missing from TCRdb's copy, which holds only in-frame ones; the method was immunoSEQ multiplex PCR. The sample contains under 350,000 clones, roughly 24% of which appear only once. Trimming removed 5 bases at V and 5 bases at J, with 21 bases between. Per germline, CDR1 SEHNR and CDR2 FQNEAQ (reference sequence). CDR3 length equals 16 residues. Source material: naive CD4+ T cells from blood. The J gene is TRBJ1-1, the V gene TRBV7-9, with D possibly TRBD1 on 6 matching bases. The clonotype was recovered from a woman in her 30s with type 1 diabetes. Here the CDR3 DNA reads TGTGCCAGCAGCCCCCCGCGGGGGGCGGGGGGGACTGAAGCTTTCTTT. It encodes CASSPPRGAGGTEAFF.